This paragraph reports one TCR beta chain. Using immunoSEQ multiplex PCR, the repertoire was profiled, and TCRdb retains in-frame clones only, with some absent. The sample has about 220,000 clones; more than 85% are singletons. Trimming removed 6 bases at V and 6 bases at J, with 12 bases between. This CDR3 region has 11 residues. CDR1 and CDR2 from the germline V gene are SQVTM and ANQGSEA. The data originate from a study of blood T cell repertoires in COVID-19. This chain uses TRBV29-1 with TRBJ2-7, with a possible D match to TRBD1 (5 bases). This clonotype was obtained from a man in his forties with active or convalescent COVID-19. The sequenced sample consisted of peripheral blood. CDR3 region: CSVPDRGEQYF. CDR3 nucleotides: TGCAGCGTCCCAGACAGAGGCGAGCAGTACTTC.